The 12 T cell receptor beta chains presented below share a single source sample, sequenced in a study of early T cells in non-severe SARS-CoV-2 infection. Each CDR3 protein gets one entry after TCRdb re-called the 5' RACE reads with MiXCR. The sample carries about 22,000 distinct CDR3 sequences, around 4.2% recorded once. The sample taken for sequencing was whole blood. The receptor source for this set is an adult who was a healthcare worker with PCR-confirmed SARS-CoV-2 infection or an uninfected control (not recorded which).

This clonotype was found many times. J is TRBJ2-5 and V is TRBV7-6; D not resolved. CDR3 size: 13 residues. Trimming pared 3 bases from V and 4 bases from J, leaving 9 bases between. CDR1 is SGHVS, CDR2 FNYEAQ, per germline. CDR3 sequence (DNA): TGTGCCAGCAGCTTCCGGGTATCAGAGACCCAGTACTTC. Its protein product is CASSFRVSETQYF.

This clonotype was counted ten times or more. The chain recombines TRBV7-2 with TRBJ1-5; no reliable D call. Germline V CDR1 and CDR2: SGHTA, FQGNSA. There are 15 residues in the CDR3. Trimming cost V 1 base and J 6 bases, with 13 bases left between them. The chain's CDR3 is CASSLVDARSQPQHF. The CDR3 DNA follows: TGTGCCAGCAGCTTAGTAGACGCCAGAAGTCAGCCCCAGCATTTT.

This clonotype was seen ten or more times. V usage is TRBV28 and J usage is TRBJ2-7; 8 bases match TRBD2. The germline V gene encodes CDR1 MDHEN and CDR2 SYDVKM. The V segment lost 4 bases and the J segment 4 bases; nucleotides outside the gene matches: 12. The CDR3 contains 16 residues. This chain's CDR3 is CASSWSGSGGLYEQYF. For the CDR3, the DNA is TGTGCCAGCAGTTGGTCCGGCAGCGGGGGATTATACGAGCAGTACTTC.

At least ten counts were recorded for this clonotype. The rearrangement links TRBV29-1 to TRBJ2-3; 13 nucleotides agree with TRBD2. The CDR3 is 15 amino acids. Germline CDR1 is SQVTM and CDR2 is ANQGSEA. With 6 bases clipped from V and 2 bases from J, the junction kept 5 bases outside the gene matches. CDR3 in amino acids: CSVTGTSGDTDTQYF. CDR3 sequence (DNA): TGCAGCGTGACCGGGACTAGCGGGGACACAGATACGCAGTATTTT.

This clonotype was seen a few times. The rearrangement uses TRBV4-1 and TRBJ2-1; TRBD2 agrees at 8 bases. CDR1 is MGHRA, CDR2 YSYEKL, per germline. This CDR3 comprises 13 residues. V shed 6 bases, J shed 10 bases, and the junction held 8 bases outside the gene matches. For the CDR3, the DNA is TGCGCCAGCAGTCTGACGCGGGGGGAAGAGCAGTTCTTC. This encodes CASSLTRGEEQFF.

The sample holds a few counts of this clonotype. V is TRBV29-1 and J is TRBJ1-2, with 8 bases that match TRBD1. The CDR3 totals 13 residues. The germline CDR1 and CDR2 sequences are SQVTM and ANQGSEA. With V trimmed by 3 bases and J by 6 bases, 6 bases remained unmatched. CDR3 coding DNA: TGCAGCGTTGACAGGACAGGGAAGGATGGCTACACCTTC. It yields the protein CSVDRTGKDGYTF.

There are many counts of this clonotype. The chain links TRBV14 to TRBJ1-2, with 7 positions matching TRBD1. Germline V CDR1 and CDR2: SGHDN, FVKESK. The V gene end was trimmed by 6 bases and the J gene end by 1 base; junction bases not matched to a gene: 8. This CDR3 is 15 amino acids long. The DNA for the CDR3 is TGTGCCAGCAGAACAGGGGCCCCAGATAACTATGGCTACACCTTC. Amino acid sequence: CASRTGAPDNYGYTF.

The CDR3 spells CASSFTGTIYNEQFF. CDR3 bases: TGCGCCAGCAGCTTTACCGGGACTATCTACAATGAGCAGTTCTTC. The genes are TRBV5-1 and TRBJ2-1; 7 nucleotides line up with TRBD2. The V gene end was trimmed by 2 bases and the J gene end by 3 bases; junction bases not matched to a gene: 5. There are 15 residues in the CDR3. CDR1 and CDR2 (germline): SGHRS, YFSETQ.

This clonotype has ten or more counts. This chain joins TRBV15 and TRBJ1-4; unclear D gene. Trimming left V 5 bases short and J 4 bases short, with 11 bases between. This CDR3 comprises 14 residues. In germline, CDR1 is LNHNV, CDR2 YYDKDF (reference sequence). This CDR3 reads CATSSLGINEKLFF. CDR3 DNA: TGTGCCACCAGCTCCCTCGGGATTAATGAAAAACTGTTTTTT.

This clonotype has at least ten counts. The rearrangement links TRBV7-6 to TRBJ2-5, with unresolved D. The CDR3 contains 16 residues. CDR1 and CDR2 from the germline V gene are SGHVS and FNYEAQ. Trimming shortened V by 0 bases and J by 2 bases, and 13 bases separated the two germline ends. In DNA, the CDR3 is TGTGCCAGCAGCTTAGCCCCACCGGATGAACAAGAGACCCAGTACTTC. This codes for CASSLAPPDEQETQYF.

The CDR3 is CASSTQGSSLRSGEAFF. CDR3 in DNA: TGTGCCAGCAGCACCCAGGGGTCAAGCCTCCGATCCGGTGAAGCTTTCTTT. The chain carries TRBV21-1 and TRBJ1-1; the table assigns TRBD1, which was not confirmed against the DNA. TRBV21-1 represents a pseudogene. The CDR3 totals 17 residues.

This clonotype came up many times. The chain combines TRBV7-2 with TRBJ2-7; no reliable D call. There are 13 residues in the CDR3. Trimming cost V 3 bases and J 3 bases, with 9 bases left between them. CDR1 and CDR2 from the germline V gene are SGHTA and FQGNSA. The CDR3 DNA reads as TGTGCCAGCAGCTTCTCGGAAATCTACGAGCAGTACTTC. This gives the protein CASSFSEIYEQYF.